This TCR beta chain is from a study of T cell clonotyping in hematopoietic cell transplantation. Study-wide results and caveats: At the given depth, recipient repertoires were over 95% de novo clonotypes. Higher Inverse Simpson Index values in graft donor and pretransplant recipient predicted broader posttransplant TCR diversity. After transplant, recipient diversity fell while pathologically expanded clonotypes grew through day 180. CD4 and CD8 repertoire contributions could not be separated without sorting.

Remarks on this clone: Its antigen is undetermined.

The method was immunoSEQ multiplex PCR; TCRdb's version includes in-frame clones alone and lacks a portion of them. The sample has 35,000 to 45,000 clones; 88% are singletons. With 6 bases clipped from V and 1 base from J, the junction kept 1 base outside the gene matches. CDR1 MNHEY and CDR2 SVGAGI come from the germline V gene. The CDR3 covers 14 residues. Sample: peripheral blood mononuclear cells. This clonotype originated in a woman aged 40 to 50 in good health. Some clones in this sample may be carry-over from other donors' samples. The rearrangement joins TRBV6-5 to TRBJ1-4; 8 positions agree with TRBD1. CDR3 DNA: TGTGCCAGCAGAGACAGGGGAACTAATGAAAAACTGTTTTTT. Translation: CASRDRGTNEKLFF.